The rows below give T cell receptor beta chains drawn from one sample of a study of OX40 agonist ivuxolimab in advanced cancers. Clones were sequenced by immunoSEQ multiplex PCR, and TCRdb holds only the in-frame ones, with some missing. The top ten hold roughly 13% of the sample, which has 60,000 to 70,000 clones, approximately 90% seen once. The sample consisted of CD4+ or CD8+ T cells sorted from blood, taken in a trial of the OX40 agonist ivuxolimab. Source of these receptors: an adult with an advanced solid tumor such as melanoma, head and neck, liver or kidney cancer. CDR3s include the opening cysteine and the closing phenylalanine or tryptophan. A D gene is named only where the DNA matches it firmly. Clone size is stated in some rows and not others, as once, few, many or a class when expanded.

j_gene: TRBJ2-1; v_gene: TRBV7-6; d_gene: .; abundance: .; CDR3aa: CASSHLATTTNEQFF; CDR3nt: TGTGCCAGCAGCCACCTAGCGACTACTACTAATGAGCAGTTCTTC
j_gene: TRBJ2-7; v_gene: TRBV5-1; d_gene: .; abundance: .; CDR3aa: CASSAGQGGGDEQYF; CDR3nt: TGCGCCAGCAGCGCAGGACAGGGAGGGGGAGACGAGCAGTACTTC
j_gene: TRBJ2-1; v_gene: TRBV6-1; d_gene: .; abundance: .; CDR3aa: CASSEASQGSYNEQFF; CDR3nt: TGTGCCAGCAGTGAAGCAAGTCAGGGGTCCTACAATGAGCAGTTCTTC
j_gene: TRBJ2-5; v_gene: TRBV28; d_gene: TRBD2; abundance: few; CDR3aa: CASSLWTSGTTQETQYF; CDR3nt: TGTGCCAGCAGTTTGTGGACTAGCGGGACAACGCAAGAGACCCAGTACTTC
j_gene: TRBJ2-7; v_gene: TRBV27; d_gene: TRBD2; abundance: .; CDR3aa: CASSAGEGYEQYF; CDR3nt: TGTGCCAGCAGCGCGGGGGAGGGCTACGAGCAGTACTTC
j_gene: TRBJ2-2; v_gene: TRBV5-1; d_gene: .; abundance: .; CDR3aa: CASSWDPPTGELFF; CDR3nt: TGCGCCAGCAGCTGGGACCCCCCCACCGGGGAGCTGTTTTTT
j_gene: TRBJ2-1; v_gene: TRBV6-4; d_gene: TRBD1; abundance: .; CDR3aa: CASSDGTGSNEQFF; CDR3nt: TGTGCCAGCAGTGACGGGACAGGGTCCAATGAGCAGTTCTTC
j_gene: TRBJ1-2; v_gene: TRBV29-1; d_gene: .; abundance: .; CDR3aa: CSVEYGDLGYTF; CDR3nt: TGCAGCGTTGAATACGGGGATCTCGGCTACACCTTC
j_gene: TRBJ2-4; v_gene: TRBV5-6; d_gene: .; abundance: .; CDR3aa: CASSLGGWDIQYF; CDR3nt: TGTGCCAGCAGCTTGGGGGGCTGGGACATTCAGTACTTC
j_gene: TRBJ2-7; v_gene: TRBV4-2; d_gene: .; abundance: .; CDR3aa: CASSQVGAAVSSYEQYF; CDR3nt: TGTGCCAGCAGCCAAGTAGGGGCCGCGGTAAGCTCCTACGAGCAGTACTTC
j_gene: TRBJ2-2; v_gene: TRBV27; d_gene: TRBD2; abundance: .; CDR3aa: CASSPGGGGELFF; CDR3nt: TGTGCCAGCAGTCCCGGGGGGGGCGGGGAGCTGTTTTTT
j_gene: TRBJ2-5; v_gene: TRBV9; d_gene: TRBD2; abundance: .; CDR3aa: CASSSPRGRRPGLAAYQETQYF; CDR3nt: TGTGCCAGCAGCTCACCAAGAGGGAGGAGGCCGGGACTAGCGGCGTACCAAGAGACCCAGTACTTC
j_gene: TRBJ2-1; v_gene: TRBV5-1; d_gene: TRBD2; abundance: .; CDR3aa: CASSFLAGGPTPYNEQFF; CDR3nt: TGCGCCAGCAGCTTTTTAGCGGGAGGGCCCACTCCCTACAATGAGCAGTTCTTC
j_gene: TRBJ2-7; v_gene: TRBV12-5; d_gene: TRBD1; abundance: .; CDR3aa: CASGLRGQPPYGEQYF; CDR3nt: TGTGCTAGTGGTTTGAGGGGACAGCCACCCTACGGCGAGCAGTACTTC
j_gene: TRBJ2-7; v_gene: TRBV7-9; d_gene: TRBD2; abundance: .; CDR3aa: CASSPRASGTPGYEQYF; CDR3nt: TGTGCCAGCAGCCCCCGGGCTAGCGGGACACCGGGCTACGAGCAGTACTTC
j_gene: TRBJ1-3; v_gene: TRBV6-5; d_gene: .; abundance: .; CDR3aa: CASRGGSGNTIYF; CDR3nt: TGTGCCAGTAGGGGGGGGTCTGGAAACACCATATATTTT
j_gene: TRBJ2-7; v_gene: TRBV6-4; d_gene: .; abundance: .; CDR3aa: CASWIPAPRYQDSYEQYF; CDR3nt: TGTGCCAGCTGGATTCCCGCCCCCCGATACCAAGACTCCTACGAGCAGTACTTC
j_gene: TRBJ1-5; v_gene: TRBV6-1; d_gene: TRBD1; abundance: .; CDR3aa: CASRPGQGGQPQHF; CDR3nt: TGTGCCAGCAGACCCGGACAGGGGGGTCAGCCCCAGCATTTT
j_gene: TRBJ2-1; v_gene: TRBV7-9; d_gene: TRBD1; abundance: .; CDR3aa: CASSLWDRANNEQFF; CDR3nt: TGTGCCAGCAGCTTATGGGACAGGGCCAACAATGAGCAGTTCTTC
j_gene: TRBJ2-1; v_gene: TRBV4-3; d_gene: TRBD2; abundance: .; CDR3aa: CASSQDRLAETYNEQFF; CDR3nt: TGCGCCAGCAGCCAAGATCGGCTAGCGGAGACCTACAATGAGCAGTTCTTC
j_gene: TRBJ2-2; v_gene: TRBV18; d_gene: .; abundance: .; CDR3aa: CASSSGQYTGELFF; CDR3nt: TGTGCCAGCTCATCCGGACAGTACACCGGGGAGCTGTTTTTT
j_gene: TRBJ2-2; v_gene: TRBV19; d_gene: .; abundance: .; CDR3aa: CASSMGAGELFF; CDR3nt: TGTGCCAGTAGTATGGGAGCCGGGGAGCTGTTTTTT
j_gene: TRBJ1-2; v_gene: TRBV2; d_gene: TRBD1; abundance: .; CDR3aa: CASSGANRGTNYGYTF; CDR3nt: TGTGCCAGCAGCGGAGCCAACAGGGGTACTAACTATGGCTACACCTTC
j_gene: TRBJ2-7; v_gene: TRBV5-4; d_gene: .; abundance: .; CDR3aa: CASSPNPGVEYEQYF; CDR3nt: TGTGCCAGCAGCCCAAATCCGGGAGTTGAATACGAGCAGTACTTC
j_gene: TRBJ2-7; v_gene: TRBV4-1; d_gene: .; abundance: .; CDR3aa: CASSQVADSYEQYF; CDR3nt: TGCGCCAGCAGCCAAGTGGCAGATTCCTACGAGCAGTACTTC
j_gene: TRBJ1-3; v_gene: TRBV12-5; d_gene: .; abundance: .; CDR3aa: CASGYNNGNTIYF; CDR3nt: TGTGCTAGTGGTTACAACAATGGAAACACCATATATTTT
j_gene: TRBJ2-1; v_gene: TRBV7-6; d_gene: .; abundance: .; CDR3aa: CASSLEGNEQFF; CDR3nt: TGTGCCAGCAGCTTAGAAGGGAATGAGCAGTTCTTC
j_gene: TRBJ2-1; v_gene: TRBV5-1; d_gene: TRBD2; abundance: .; CDR3aa: CASSPGLAEGDEQFF; CDR3nt: TGCGCCAGCAGCCCCGGACTAGCGGAGGGGGATGAGCAGTTCTTC
j_gene: TRBJ2-1; v_gene: TRBV9; d_gene: .; abundance: .; CDR3aa: CASSATRGDEQFF; CDR3nt: TGTGCCAGCAGCGCGACCCGGGGCGATGAGCAGTTCTTC
j_gene: TRBJ2-7; v_gene: TRBV27; d_gene: TRBD2; abundance: .; CDR3aa: CASSLTSGRYEQYF; CDR3nt: TGTGCCAGCAGTTTGACTAGCGGGAGGTACGAGCAGTACTTC
j_gene: TRBJ2-7; v_gene: TRBV14; d_gene: TRBD1; abundance: .; CDR3aa: CASRPGQSYEQYF; CDR3nt: TGTGCCAGCCGGCCGGGACAGAGCTACGAGCAGTACTTC
j_gene: TRBJ2-7; v_gene: TRBV13; d_gene: .; abundance: once; CDR3aa: CASSLEGGLNEQYF; CDR3nt: TGTGCCAGCAGCTTAGAAGGGGGGTTGAACGAGCAGTACTTC
j_gene: TRBJ2-1; v_gene: TRBV25-1; d_gene: TRBD2; abundance: .; CDR3aa: CACDQGLAGRNEQFF; CDR3nt: TGTGCCTGTGACCAAGGACTAGCGGGAAGGAATGAGCAGTTCTTC
j_gene: TRBJ2-7; v_gene: TRBV27; d_gene: .; abundance: .; CDR3aa: CASSVGATYEQYF; CDR3nt: TGTGCCAGCAGTGTTGGGGCAACCTACGAGCAGTACTTC
j_gene: TRBJ1-2; v_gene: TRBV7-9; d_gene: .; abundance: .; CDR3aa: CASSLRDGTNYGYTF; CDR3nt: TGTGCCAGCAGCTTAAGGGACGGAACTAACTATGGCTACACCTTC
j_gene: TRBJ2-3; v_gene: TRBV27; d_gene: .; abundance: .; CDR3aa: CASSLSGETGLITDTQYF; CDR3nt: TGTGCCAGCAGTTTATCGGGGGAGACTGGACTCATAACAGATACGCAGTATTTT
j_gene: TRBJ1-3; v_gene: TRBV11-2; d_gene: .; abundance: .; CDR3aa: CASSTMSEGAGNTIYF; CDR3nt: TGTGCCAGCAGCACGATGAGCGAGGGGGCTGGAAACACCATATATTTT
j_gene: TRBJ1-5; v_gene: TRBV28; d_gene: .; abundance: .; CDR3aa: CASSLIGSLEGAQPQHF; CDR3nt: TGTGCCAGCAGTTTAATAGGGTCCTTGGAAGGTGCTCAGCCCCAGCATTTT
j_gene: TRBJ1-1; v_gene: TRBV5-6; d_gene: TRBD1; abundance: .; CDR3aa: CASSQIPGTGTEAFF; CDR3nt: TGTGCCAGCAGTCAAATCCCCGGGACAGGGACTGAAGCTTTCTTT
j_gene: TRBJ2-7; v_gene: TRBV5-5; d_gene: .; abundance: .; CDR3aa: CASSSSYEQYF; CDR3nt: TGTGCCAGCAGTTCTTCCTACGAGCAGTACTTC
j_gene: TRBJ2-2; v_gene: TRBV4-1; d_gene: .; abundance: .; CDR3aa: CASSQTGELFF; CDR3nt: TGCGCCAGCAGCCAAACCGGGGAGCTGTTTTTT
j_gene: TRBJ2-1; v_gene: TRBV7-3; d_gene: TRBD2; abundance: .; CDR3aa: CASSIGTSGSRGYNEQFF; CDR3nt: TGTGCCAGCAGTATTGGGACTAGCGGGAGTAGAGGTTACAATGAGCAGTTCTTC
j_gene: TRBJ1-2; v_gene: TRBV5-6; d_gene: .; abundance: .; CDR3aa: CASSLAGVETF; CDR3nt: TGTGCCAGCAGCTTGGCGGGGGTGGAGACCTTC